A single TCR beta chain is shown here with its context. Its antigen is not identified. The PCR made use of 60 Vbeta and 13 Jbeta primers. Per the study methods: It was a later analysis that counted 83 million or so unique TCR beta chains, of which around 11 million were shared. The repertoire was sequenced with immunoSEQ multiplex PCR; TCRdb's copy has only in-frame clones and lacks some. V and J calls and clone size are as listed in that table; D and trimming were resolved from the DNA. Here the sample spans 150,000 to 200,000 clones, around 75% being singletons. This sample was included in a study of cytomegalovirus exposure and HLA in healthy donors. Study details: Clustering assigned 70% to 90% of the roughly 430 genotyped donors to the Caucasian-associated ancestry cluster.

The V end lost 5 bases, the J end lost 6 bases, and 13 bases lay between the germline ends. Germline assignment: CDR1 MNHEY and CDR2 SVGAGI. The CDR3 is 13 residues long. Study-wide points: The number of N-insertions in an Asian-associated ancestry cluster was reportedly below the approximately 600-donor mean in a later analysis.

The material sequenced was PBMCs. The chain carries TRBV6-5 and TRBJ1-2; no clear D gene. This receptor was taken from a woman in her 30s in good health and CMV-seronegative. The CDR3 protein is CASSKRVRNGYTF. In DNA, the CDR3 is TGTGCCAGCAGTAAGAGGGTGCGGAATGGCTACACCTTC.